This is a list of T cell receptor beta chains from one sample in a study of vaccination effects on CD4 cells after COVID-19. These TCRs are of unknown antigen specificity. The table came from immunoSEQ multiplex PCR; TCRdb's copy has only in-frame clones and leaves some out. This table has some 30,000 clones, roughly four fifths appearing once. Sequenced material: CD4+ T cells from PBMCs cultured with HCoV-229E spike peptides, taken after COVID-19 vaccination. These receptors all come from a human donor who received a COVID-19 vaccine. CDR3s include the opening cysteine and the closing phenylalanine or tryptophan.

CDR3aa: CASSYSTGAEAFF
v_gene: TRBV6-5
len: 13

CDR3aa: CASSPPSGGTEAFF
v_gene: TRBV18
len: 14

CDR3aa: CASSLGTSGGAVRETQYF
v_gene: TRBV7-8
len: 18

CDR3aa: CSASAGAITGELFF
v_gene: TRBV20-1
len: 14

CDR3aa: CASSQGLAGASDTQYF
v_gene: TRBV11-3
len: 16

CDR3aa: CASRRQGDGYTF
v_gene: TRBV6-5
len: 12

CDR3aa: CASSLGGVRVYGYTF
v_gene: TRBV5-4
len: 15

CDR3aa: CASSQDWAGGQETQYF
v_gene: TRBV4-1
len: 16

CDR3aa: CASSPDRGTQPQHF
v_gene: TRBV3-1/TRBV3-2
len: 14

CDR3aa: CASSLDRAGKLFF
v_gene: TRBV5-1
len: 13

CDR3aa: CASSLSPTENYGYTF
v_gene: TRBV5-1
len: 15

CDR3aa: CASSFGGLRNNSPLHF
v_gene: TRBV27
len: 16

CDR3aa: CATRDRGLLTDTQYF
v_gene: TRBV5-4
len: 15

CDR3aa: CASSIQGDTEAFF
v_gene: TRBV7-9
len: 13

CDR3aa: CASSQDRAGELFF
v_gene: TRBV4-1
len: 13

CDR3aa: CASSEKFWELASTSSAKNIQYF
v_gene: TRBV6-1
len: 22

CDR3aa: CASGDTEAFF
v_gene: TRBV9
len: 10

CDR3aa: CASSWETGAVSTQYF
v_gene: TRBV5-1
len: 15

CDR3aa: CASQSPGQGYEQYF
v_gene: TRBV6-5
len: 14

CDR3aa: CASSTLTGGESPLHF
v_gene: TRBV5-1
len: 15

CDR3aa: CASSVESRDPTEAFF
v_gene: TRBV9
len: 15

CDR3aa: CASRATGGQETQYF
v_gene: TRBV5-4
len: 14

CDR3aa: CASGTGTNTIYF
v_gene: TRBV5-1
len: 12

CDR3aa: CASSPLLGAYEQYF
v_gene: TRBV18
len: 14

CDR3aa: CASRDFSRDVQETQYF
v_gene: TRBV27
len: 16

CDR3aa: CASSQLTDRTSINEQFF
v_gene: TRBV4-1
len: 17

CDR3aa: CASGLTGNYGYTF
v_gene: TRBV12-5
len: 13

CDR3aa: CASSDYSWGPYGYTF
v_gene: TRBV10-1
len: 15

CDR3aa: CASSIGAGGGLYGYTF
v_gene: TRBV11-2
len: 16

CDR3aa: CASSLDTMNTEAFF
v_gene: TRBV5-8
len: 14

CDR3aa: CASSFSGGTHTDTQYF
v_gene: TRBV9
len: 16

CDR3aa: CASNPARGEITDTQYF
v_gene: TRBV25-1
len: 16

CDR3aa: CATSDLGGLNEQFF
v_gene: TRBV24-1
len: 14

CDR3aa: CASSLGVTNTGELFF
v_gene: TRBV7-9
len: 15

CDR3aa: CASSLGGPEQFF
v_gene: TRBV5-1
len: 12

CDR3aa: CAWSADRVIGSSPLHF
v_gene: TRBV30
len: 16

CDR3aa: CASSASGTGMNEQYF
v_gene: TRBV7-9
len: 15

CDR3aa: CASSPSYEQYF
v_gene: TRBV2
len: 11

CDR3aa: CASSQARNTIYF
v_gene: TRBV3-1/TRBV3-2
len: 12

CDR3aa: CASKEQYQPQHF
v_gene: TRBV6-5
len: 12

CDR3aa: CASSPMTSGRVNEQFF
v_gene: TRBV5-1
len: 16

CDR3aa: CASSRGGSGNTIYF
v_gene: TRBV27
len: 14

CDR3aa: CASSPPGSDYNEQFF
v_gene: TRBV18
len: 15

CDR3aa: CASSLGLKGYTF
v_gene: TRBV7-9
len: 12

CDR3aa: CASSQVFLGGAAGTEAFF
v_gene: TRBV3-1/TRBV3-2
len: 18